These 31 T cell receptor beta chains originate from one sample sequenced in a study of blood T cell repertoires in COVID-19. Sequencing used immunoSEQ multiplex PCR; TCRdb keeps in-frame clones, though not all of them. Among 200,000 to 250,000 clones listed, about 82% were seen once. The sequenced sample consisted of PBMCs or T cells enriched from blood (not recorded which). Source of these receptors: a woman in her 50s who had recovered from COVID-19.

This chain joins TRBV19 and TRBJ2-3; D remains unclear. In germline, CDR1 is LNHDA, CDR2 SQIVND (reference sequence). Trimming shortened V by 5 bases and J by 8 bases, and 11 bases separated the two germline ends. The CDR3 is 12 residues long. The DNA of the CDR3 is TGTGCCAGTAGTGAACACCTTTTTACGCAGTATTTT. Translated, it gives CASSEHLFTQYF.

The V and J genes are TRBV6-2 or TRBV6-3 and TRBJ1-3, with 7 positions matching TRBD1. There are 16 residues in the CDR3. In germline, CDR1 is MNHEY, CDR2 SVGEGT. V shed 4 bases and J 0 bases; nucleotides not matched to a gene: 6. The CDR3 coding sequence is TGTGCCAGCAGTTCGCCGGGACAGATCTCTGGAAACACCATATATTTT. Translation: CASSSPGQISGNTIYF.

This chain joins TRBV28 and TRBJ2-3; 12 bases align to TRBD1. V dropped 3 bases and J dropped 8; count of bases not matched to a gene: 6. The CDR3 sequence is 15 residues long. Germline V gene lookup returns CDR1 MDHEN and CDR2 SYDVKM. The CDR3 here is CASSFFGTGGSTQYF. The CDR3 region has the DNA TGTGCCAGCAGTTTCTTCGGGACAGGGGGCAGTACGCAGTATTTT.

The gene calls are TRBV10-3 and TRBJ1-1; tentative D call: TRBD1 (5 bases). In germline, CDR1 is ENHRY, CDR2 SYGVKD. V shed 7 bases and J shed 0 bases, with 9 bases lying between them. There are 13 residues in the CDR3. CDR3 amino acids: CAINAGLNTEAFF. The CDR3 bases are TGTGCCATCAATGCAGGGTTGAACACTGAAGCTTTCTTT.

The chain couples TRBV10-2 to TRBJ1-1; D is uncertain. Trimming took 6 bases from V and 1 from J, leaving 12 bases between them. The CDR3 covers 14 residues. CDR1 and CDR2 (germline): WSHSY, SAAADI. The CDR3 DNA reads as TGCGCCAGCAGAGTTAGCAGATCGAACACTGAAGCTTTCTTT. Encoded protein: CASRVSRSNTEAFF.

V usage is TRBV2 and J usage is TRBJ2-7, with TRBD2 as a possible D gene (5 bases). CDR3 size: 13 residues. V was cut by 8 bases and J by 2 bases, with 13 bases left in between. Germline CDR1 reads SNHLY; CDR2 reads FYNNEI. The CDR3 nucleotides are TGTGCCAGCGGTGGGAGCCCTGCCTACGAGCAGTACTTC. Translation: CASGGSPAYEQYF.

CDR3 loop: CASSFGGYQETQYF. CDR3 DNA sequence: TGTGCCAGCAGTTTCGGGGGGTACCAAGAGACCCAGTACTTC. The genes are TRBV27 and TRBJ2-5; 7 nucleotides line up with TRBD2. Germline values: CDR1 MNHEY, CDR2 SMNVEV (reference sequence). V shed 3 bases and J 0 bases; nucleotides not matched to a gene: 1. CDR3 size: 14 residues.

The CDR3 is CASSLRQGGYGYTF. The DNA for the CDR3 is TGTGCCAGCAGCTTACGCCAGGGCGGCTATGGCTACACCTTC. This chain uses TRBV7-8 with TRBJ1-2, with D possibly matching TRBD1 (5 bases). Germline V gene data show CDR1 as SGHVS and CDR2 as FQNEAQ. The ends were cut back, 2 bases at V and 4 bases at J, with 11 bases in the middle. CDR3 size: 14 residues.

The genes are TRBV9 and TRBJ1-6; D gene unclear. The CDR3 consists of 14 residues. V was trimmed by 2 bases and J by 4 bases, leaving 7 bases between them. The germline CDR1 and CDR2 sequences are SGDLS and YYNGEE. CDR3 protein: CASSVSVYNSPLHF. For the CDR3, the DNA is TGTGCCAGCAGCGTCAGTGTTTATAATTCACCCCTCCACTTT.

This chain uses TRBV20-1 with TRBJ1-1; TRBD1 is a possible D gene (5 bases). The CDR3 extends over 11 amino acids. V was trimmed by 0 bases and J by 9 bases, leaving 8 bases between them. Germline assignment: CDR1 DFQATT and CDR2 SNEGSKA (reference sequence). The CDR3 DNA reads as TGCAGTGCTAGAGATCCGGACAAAGCTTTCTTT. Translation: CSARDPDKAFF.

The chain has TRBV7-9 and TRBJ2-3; D uncertain. This CDR3 comprises 11 residues. V lost 8 bases, J lost 2 bases, and 5 bases lay in between. CDR1 is SEHNR and CDR2 is FQNEAQ in the germline V gene (reference sequence). The CDR3 DNA is TGTGCCAGCGCAGACACAGATACGCAGTATTTT. Translation gives CASADTDTQYF. The full variable domain, in which reference TRBV7-9 and TRBJ2-3 provide the parts outside the CDR3, is DTGVSQNPRHKITKRGQNVTFRCDPISEHNRLYWYRQTLGQGPEFLTYFQNEAQLEKSRLLSDRFSAERPKGSFSTLEIQRTEQGDSAMYLCASADTDTQYFGPGTRLTVL.

This clone appeared once. The CDR3 loop is CASSSRFPGQPNYGYTF. CDR3 nucleotide sequence: TGTGCCAGCAGCTCCCGATTTCCGGGACAGCCCAACTATGGCTACACCTTC. The genes are TRBV7-8 and TRBJ1-2; 7 bases align to TRBD1. The CDR3 has 17 residues. Trimming cost V 4 bases and J 2 bases; bases outside gene matches: 13. Per the germline V gene, CDR1 is SGHVS and CDR2 is FQNEAQ. Together with reference TRBV7-8 and TRBJ1-2, the CDR3 gives the full variable domain: GAGVSQSPRYKVAKRGQDVALRCDPISGHVSLFWYQQALGQGPEFLTYFQNEAQLDKSGLPSDRFFAERPEGSVSTLKIQRTQQEDSAVYLCASSSRFPGQPNYGYTFGSGTRLTVV.

The J gene is TRBJ2-7, the V gene TRBV15, with 9 bases that match TRBD2. V lost 2 bases and J lost 6; bases outside the gene matches: 2. The length of the CDR3 is 13 residues. CDR1 and CDR2 (germline): LNHNV, YYDKDF (reference sequence). CDR3 nucleotide sequence: TGTGCCACCAGCAGACTGACTAGCGGCGAGCAGTACTTC. It specifies CATSRLTSGEQYF.

The rearrangement links TRBV7-6 to TRBJ2-7, with D possibly matching TRBD2 (7 bases). CDR3 size: 15 residues. Germline V gene sequence: CDR1 SGHVS, CDR2 FNYEAQ. Trimming took 1 base from V and 2 from J, leaving 12 bases between them. CDR3 DNA sequence: TGTGCCAGCAGCTTAGTTGCGGGGGCTACCTACGAGCAGTACTTC. This gives the protein CASSLVAGATYEQYF.

The rearrangement links TRBV4-1 to TRBJ2-1, with TRBD2 matching 14 bases. The CDR3 is made up of 16 amino acids. Germline V gene data show CDR1 as MGHRA and CDR2 as YSYEKL. J lost 8 bases, V lost 5 bases, and 8 bases had no gene match. The CDR3 sequence is CASSSKGLAGAHEQFF. The DNA of the CDR3 is TGCGCCAGCAGCTCTAAGGGACTAGCGGGAGCTCATGAGCAGTTCTTC.

This chain links TRBV3-1 (or the pseudogene TRBV3-2) with TRBJ2-1; 8 bases are a match to TRBD1. The germline V gene encodes CDR1 LGHDT and CDR2 YNNKEL (reference sequence). Trimming took 2 bases from V and 9 from J; bases not matched to a gene: 9. The CDR3 has 15 amino acids. In DNA form, the CDR3 reads TGTGCCAGCAGCCAAAAAGTCGGACAGGGTGGTGAGCAGTTCTTC. This gives the protein CASSQKVGQGGEQFF.

The chain joins TRBV7-2 to TRBJ2-3, with 11 bases fitting TRBD2. The length of the CDR3 is 18 residues. Germline values: CDR1 SGHTA, CDR2 FQGNSA. V shed 6 bases and J 6 bases; nucleotides not matched to a gene: 17. CDR3 sequence (DNA): TGTGCCAGCAGTAAAAGTCCCCCTAGCGGGAGGTCCCGGGATACGCAGTATTTT. It codes for CASSKSPPSGRSRDTQYF.

The chain employs TRBV15 and TRBJ2-7; 16 bases match TRBD2. The germline V gene encodes CDR1 LNHNV and CDR2 YYDKDF (reference sequence). With V trimmed by 4 bases and J by 7 bases, 4 bases remained unmatched. The CDR3 totals 15 residues. CDR3 nucleotide sequence: TGTGCCACCAGCAAGGGACTAGCGGGAGGGTGGGAGCAGTACTTC. As protein: CATSKGLAGGWEQYF.

The chain joins TRBV28 to TRBJ1-2; D call uncertain. V lost 5 bases and J 1 base, leaving 11 bases between the germline ends. From germline, CDR1 is MDHEN and CDR2 SYDVKM. This CDR3 region has 14 residues. The CDR3 loop reads CASSDYRGNYGYTF. CDR3 DNA sequence: TGTGCCAGCAGTGACTACAGAGGTAACTATGGCTACACCTTC.

V and J are TRBV11-2 and TRBJ2-5; tentatively, D is TRBD2 (6 bases). CDR1 SGHAT and CDR2 FQNNGV come from the germline V gene. CDR3 length: 13 residues. Trimming took off 8 bases at V and 0 bases at J, with 10 bases between the two ends. DNA of the CDR3: TGTGCCAGCGCACGGGGGAACCAAGAGACCCAGTACTTC. Encoded protein: CASARGNQETQYF.

The chain uses TRBV7-2 and TRBJ1-2, with 9 bases lining up with TRBD1. This CDR3 is built from 13 residues. From germline, CDR1 is SGHTA and CDR2 FQGNSA. V dropped 6 bases and J dropped 5; count of bases not matched to a gene: 4. Here the CDR3 DNA reads TGTGCCAGCAGTTCCGGACAGGGGTATGGCTACACCTTC. Translating gives CASSSGQGYGYTF.

This clone was found a few times. V usage is TRBV11-3 and J usage is TRBJ1-1; perhaps TRBD1 as D (6 bases). The V and J ends lost 6 bases and 4 bases respectively, with 12 bases between them. Germline V gene lookup returns CDR1 SGHNT and CDR2 YENEEA. CDR3 length: 13 residues. In nucleotides, the CDR3 is TGTGCCAGCAGTTTGGACAGCCTCACTGAAGCTTTCTTT. This gives the protein CASSLDSLTEAFF.

The chain has TRBV28 and TRBJ1-5; D is perhaps TRBD1 (5 bases). Trimming left V 6 bases short and J 10 bases short, with 19 bases between. This CDR3 is built from 14 residues. Looked up from germline, CDR1 is MDHEN and CDR2 is SYDVKM. CDR3 protein: CASSPRQLNKPQHF. The CDR3, as DNA: TGTGCCAGCAGCCCCCGACAGCTTAATAAACCCCAGCATTTT. Variable domain in full (rest from reference TRBV28 and TRBJ1-5): DVKVTQSSRYLVKRTGEKVFLECVQDMDHENMFWYRQDPGLGLRLIYFSYDVKMKEKGDIPEGYSVSREKKERFSLILESASTNQTSMYLCASSPRQLNKPQHFGDGTRLSIL.

The chain combines TRBV6-5 with TRBJ2-7; 10 bases line up with TRBD2. Germline CDR1 is MNHEY and CDR2 is SVGAGI. The junction had 7 bases not matched to a gene; V was cut back by 7 bases and J by 4 bases. The CDR3 length is 14 residues. The CDR3 reads CASTKGTSVYEQYF. CDR3 DNA: TGTGCCAGCACCAAAGGGACTAGCGTGTACGAGCAGTACTTC.

The chain uses TRBV3-1 (or the pseudogene TRBV3-2) and TRBJ2-1, with 7 bases lining up with TRBD1. After removal of 4 bases from V and 3 bases from J, the junction contained 6 bases not matched to a gene. In germline, CDR1 is LGHDT, CDR2 YNNKEL (reference sequence). The CDR3 is 15 residues long. The CDR3: CASSPTRDSYNEQFF. The CDR3, as DNA: TGTGCCAGCAGCCCGACCCGGGACAGCTACAATGAGCAGTTCTTC.

The chain uses TRBV25-1 and TRBJ2-1; TRBD1 agrees at 7 bases. The junction had 6 bases not matched to a gene; V was cut back by 4 bases and J by 0 bases. CDR3 length: 16 residues. Germline assignment: CDR1 MGHDK and CDR2 SYGVNS. CDR3 residues: CASSAFKGASYNEQFF. The CDR3 DNA sequence: TGTGCCAGCAGTGCCTTCAAGGGGGCCTCCTACAATGAGCAGTTCTTC.

The table lists this clone with a few counts. This rearrangement joins TRBV18 to TRBJ2-7, with 7 positions matching TRBD1. Germline CDR1 reads KGHSH; CDR2 reads LQKENI. The CDR3 is 14 amino acids. Unmatched junction bases numbered 3, after V lost 2 bases and J lost 2 bases. Here the CDR3 DNA reads TGTGCCAGCTCACCAGGACAGGAACCCTACGAGCAGTACTTC. It is translated as CASSPGQEPYEQYF.

This clone appeared a single time. Other DNA sequences from this sample encode an identical CDR3 as well. This sequence joins TRBV5-1 and TRBJ2-5; D gene ambiguous. Germline values: CDR1 SGHRS, CDR2 YFSETQ. CDR3 length: 14 residues. Deletions cut 0 bases from V and 0 bases from J, with 6 bases between. CDR3 bases: TGCGCCAGCAGCTTGGGAGGTTACCAAGAGACCCAGTACTTC. It specifies CASSLGGYQETQYF. The full variable domain, with the rest looked up from reference TRBV5-1 and TRBJ2-5, is KAGVTQTPRYLIKTRGQQVTLSCSPISGHRSVSWYQQTPGQGLQFLFEYFSETQRNKGNFPGRFSGRQFSNSRSEMNVSTLELGDSALYLCASSLGGYQETQYFGPGTRLLVL.

The genes are TRBV7-8 and TRBJ2-5, with 16 positions matching TRBD2. Germline assignment: CDR1 SGHVS and CDR2 FQNEAQ. The CDR3 is 17 amino acids. V shed 4 bases and J 5 bases; nucleotides not matched to a gene: 7. CDR3 residues: CASSSTGLAGGGETQYF. For the CDR3, the DNA is TGTGCCAGCAGCTCCACGGGACTAGCGGGAGGGGGCGAGACCCAGTACTTC.

The chain is built from TRBV7-8 and TRBJ2-1; 7 bases match TRBD2. Germline V CDR1 and CDR2: SGHVS, FQNEAQ. J was trimmed by 8 bases and V by 5 bases; bases with no gene match: 15. There are 16 residues in the CDR3. The chain's CDR3 is CASSAPSGTPVYEQFF. Written as DNA, the CDR3 is TGTGCCAGCAGCGCCCCGAGCGGGACTCCCGTGTATGAGCAGTTCTTC.

This clone was detected only once. The chain recombines TRBV7-8 with TRBJ1-2; tentatively, D is TRBD1 (5 bases). CDR3 size: 14 residues. V was clipped by 5 bases and J by 3 bases, with 13 bases between them. From germline, CDR1 is SGHVS and CDR2 FQNEAQ. The CDR3 region is CASSQGPRDYGYTF. CDR3 nucleotide sequence: TGTGCCAGCAGCCAAGGACCCAGGGACTATGGCTACACCTTC.